This T cell receptor beta chain is drawn from a study of T cell changes during pregnancy in multiple sclerosis. Sequencing used immunoSEQ multiplex PCR; TCRdb keeps in-frame clones, though not all of them. The data contain 65,000 to 85,000 clones, 85% to 95% of them singletons. This CDR3 is 16 amino acids long. Germline V gives CDR1 MGHRA, CDR2 YSYEKL. Trimming at V came to 4 bases and at J to 5 bases, leaving 7 bases not matched to a gene. This clonotype was obtained from a female donor with multiple sclerosis, enrolled in a pregnancy study. This chain uses TRBV4-1 with TRBJ2-3, with 12 bases aligning to TRBD2. The sample was CD4+ T cells from peripheral blood mononuclear cells, taken after pregnancy. CDR3 residues: CASSLSLAGGGDTQYF. The CDR3, as DNA: TGCGCCAGCAGCCTCTCACTAGCGGGGGGAGGAGATACGCAGTATTTT.